The present T cell receptor beta chain was sequenced within a study of identical twins. Points from the study as a whole: Sharing of beta out-of-frame sequences by twins showed a weaker excess. Compared with models, monozygotic twins showed more out-of-frame TCR alpha sharing.

The V end lost 6 bases, the J end lost 6 bases, and 15 bases lay between the germline ends. CDR3 length equals 12 residues. The germline V gene has CDR1 DFQATT and CDR2 SNEGSKA (reference sequence). Many counts were recorded for this clonotype. The target antigen is unknown. TCRdb re-derived calls from the 5' RACE reads in MiXCR, one entry per CDR3 protein. This sample has some 210,000 distinct CDR3 sequences, with approximately 16% found just once. This sample also appeared in a second study, on T cells expressing NK-cell markers. In that study: Most of the eight sequenced donors tested HCMV-seropositive; one tested seronegative. Dominant NKG2C+ clonotypes made up roughly 1.0-8% of CD8+ T cells in roughly 6 donors.

The sample consisted of CD8+ T cells sorted from blood. The rearrangement uses TRBV20-1 and TRBJ2-7; D gene ambiguous. The source is a woman aged 18-30 years in good health. The CDR3 sequence: CSASVLLREQYF. The DNA for the CDR3 is TGCAGTGCCTCGGTGTTGCTTCGCGAGCAGTACTTC.